The 5 T cell receptor beta chains reported below all come from one sample, sequenced in a study of cytomegalovirus exposure and HLA in healthy donors. Amplification used 60 Vbeta primers and 13 Jbeta primers. Measured with immunoSEQ multiplex PCR; TCRdb has only the in-frame clones, and not every one. The data hold approximately 150,000 clones, with around two thirds observed a single time. Sample: PBMCs. The receptors were gathered from a male donor in good health and CMV-seronegative.

V and J are TRBV7-3 and TRBJ1-3; D unresolved. Germline V gene data show CDR1 as SGHTA and CDR2 as FQGTGA. The V and J ends lost 5 bases and 2 bases respectively, with 10 bases between them. The CDR3 totals 14 residues. Here the CDR3 reads CASSEGTTGNTIYF. The CDR3 nucleotides are TGTGCCAGCAGCGAGGGTACCACTGGAAACACCATATATTTT.

The genes are TRBV7-9 and TRBJ2-2; D gene ambiguous. Between the trimmed V and J ends, which lost 2 bases and 1 base, there was a span of 5 bases. Germline CDR1 SEHNR, CDR2 FQNEAQ (reference sequence). The CDR3 runs 14 residues. The CDR3 nucleotides read TGTGCCAGCAGCTTAACAGTGAACACCGGGGAGCTGTTTTTT. Translated, it gives CASSLTVNTGELFF.

The J gene is TRBJ1-1, the V gene TRBV7-8; 7 nucleotides match TRBD1. Germline-derived CDR1 and CDR2 are SGHVS and FQNEAQ. V dropped 4 bases and J dropped 3; count of bases not matched to a gene: 5. The CDR3 sequence is 14 residues long. The CDR3 loop is CASSSDRADTEAFF. In DNA, the CDR3 is TGTGCCAGCAGCTCAGACAGGGCGGACACTGAAGCTTTCTTT.

On this clone itself: The junction departs from germline at one end; a sequencing error may be responsible. This chain joins TRBV7-3 and TRBJ2-7; 15 bases map to TRBD2. CDR1 SGHTA and CDR2 FQGTGA come from the germline V gene. This CDR3 has 15 amino acids. CDR3 in DNA: TGTGCCAGCAGCGTAACGGGACTAGCGGGAGGCGAGCAGTACTTC. Its protein is CASSVTGLAGGEQYF. Based on the CDR3 plus reference TRBV7-3 and TRBJ2-7, the full variable domain is GAGVSQTPSNKVTEKGKYVELRCDPISGHTALYWYRQSLGQGPEFLIYFQGTGAADDSGLPNDRFFAVRPEGSVSTLKIQRTERGDSAVYLCASSVTGLAGGEQYFGPGTRLTVT.

The genes are TRBV29-1 and TRBJ2-7; 12 nucleotides match TRBD1. Germline trimming cut 7 bases from V and 7 bases from J; bases unmatched to any gene: 5. The CDR3 runs 12 residues. Germline CDR1 and CDR2: SQVTM and ANQGSEA. CDR3 in DNA: TGCAGCGGGGGACAGGGGGCGCGGGAGCAGTACTTC. Its protein is CSGGQGAREQYF.